Below, one T cell receptor (beta chain) is given with its context. In the original workflow: Reference gene primer amplification gave estimated nucleated cell counts. Generated by immunoSEQ multiplex PCR, the TCRdb table keeps only in-frame clones and is missing some. The V and J calls and clone size come from that table; D and trimming were worked out from the DNA. The data contain 100,000 to 150,000 clones, 80% to 90% of them seen just once; the ten biggest clones take up about 4.1%. Followed over time, Seattle patients had been enrolled while infection was active. This sample was taken from a study of blood T cell repertoires in COVID-19. Study details: Some COVID-19 samples were acute and others convalescent; all came from the United States, Italy and Spain.

This CDR3 has 16 residues. In germline, CDR1 is MDHEN, CDR2 SYDVKM. The V end lost 3 bases, the J end lost 4 bases, and 15 bases lay between the germline ends. Sequenced sample: peripheral blood. The receptor's source is a man in his fifties or sixties with COVID-19, enrolled during active disease. The chain uses TRBV28 and TRBJ2-2; TRBD2 is a possible D gene (6 bases). DNA of the CDR3: TGTGCCAGCAGTTTCCTTCTCGGGGGTAGCACCGGGGAGCTGTTTTTT. Residues: CASSFLLGGSTGELFF.